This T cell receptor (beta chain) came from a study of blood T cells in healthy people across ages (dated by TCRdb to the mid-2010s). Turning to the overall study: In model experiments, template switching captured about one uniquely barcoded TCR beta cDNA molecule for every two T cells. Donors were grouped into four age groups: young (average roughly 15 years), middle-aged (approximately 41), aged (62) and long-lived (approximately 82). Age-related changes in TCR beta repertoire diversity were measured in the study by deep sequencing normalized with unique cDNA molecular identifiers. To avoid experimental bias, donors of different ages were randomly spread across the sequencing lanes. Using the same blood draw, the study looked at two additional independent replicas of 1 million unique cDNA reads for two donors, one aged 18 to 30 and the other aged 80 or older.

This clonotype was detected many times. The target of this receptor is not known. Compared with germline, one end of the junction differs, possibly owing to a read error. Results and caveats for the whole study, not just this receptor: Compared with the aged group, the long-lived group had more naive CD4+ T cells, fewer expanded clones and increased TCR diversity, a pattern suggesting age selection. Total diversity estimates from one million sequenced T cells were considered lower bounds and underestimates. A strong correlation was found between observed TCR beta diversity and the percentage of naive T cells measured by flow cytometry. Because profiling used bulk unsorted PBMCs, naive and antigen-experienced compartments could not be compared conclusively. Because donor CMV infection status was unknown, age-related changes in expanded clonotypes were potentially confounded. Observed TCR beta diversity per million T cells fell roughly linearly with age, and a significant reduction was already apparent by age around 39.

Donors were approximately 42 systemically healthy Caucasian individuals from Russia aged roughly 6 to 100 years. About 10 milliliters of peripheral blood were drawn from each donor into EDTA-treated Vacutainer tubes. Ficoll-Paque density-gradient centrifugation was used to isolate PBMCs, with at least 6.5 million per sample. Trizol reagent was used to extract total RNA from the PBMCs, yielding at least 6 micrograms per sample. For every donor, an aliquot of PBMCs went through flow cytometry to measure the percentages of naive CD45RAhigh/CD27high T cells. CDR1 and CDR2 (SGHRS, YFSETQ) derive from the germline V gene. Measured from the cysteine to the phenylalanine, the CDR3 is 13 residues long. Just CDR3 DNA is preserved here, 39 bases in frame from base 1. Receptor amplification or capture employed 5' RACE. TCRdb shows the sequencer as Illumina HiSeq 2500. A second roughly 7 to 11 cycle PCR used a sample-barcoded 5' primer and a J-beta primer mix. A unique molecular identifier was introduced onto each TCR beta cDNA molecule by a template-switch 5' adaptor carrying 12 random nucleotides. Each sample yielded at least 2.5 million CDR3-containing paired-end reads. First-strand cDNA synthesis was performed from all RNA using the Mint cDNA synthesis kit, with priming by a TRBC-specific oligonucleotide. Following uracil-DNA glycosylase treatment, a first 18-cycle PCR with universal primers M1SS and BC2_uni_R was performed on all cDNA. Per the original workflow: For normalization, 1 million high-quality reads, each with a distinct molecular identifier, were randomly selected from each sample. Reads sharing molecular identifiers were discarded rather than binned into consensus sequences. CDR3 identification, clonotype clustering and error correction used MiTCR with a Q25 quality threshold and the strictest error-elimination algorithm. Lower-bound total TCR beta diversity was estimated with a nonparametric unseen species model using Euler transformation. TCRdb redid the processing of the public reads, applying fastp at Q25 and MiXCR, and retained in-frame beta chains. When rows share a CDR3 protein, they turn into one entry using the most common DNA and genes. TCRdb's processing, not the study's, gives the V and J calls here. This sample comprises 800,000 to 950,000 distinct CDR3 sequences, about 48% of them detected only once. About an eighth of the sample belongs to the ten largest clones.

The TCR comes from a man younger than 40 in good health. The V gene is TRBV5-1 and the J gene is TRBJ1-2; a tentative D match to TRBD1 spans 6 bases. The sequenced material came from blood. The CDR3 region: CASSLGGAYGYTF. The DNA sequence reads TGTGCCAGCAGTCTCGGGGGGGCGTATGGCTACACCTTC.